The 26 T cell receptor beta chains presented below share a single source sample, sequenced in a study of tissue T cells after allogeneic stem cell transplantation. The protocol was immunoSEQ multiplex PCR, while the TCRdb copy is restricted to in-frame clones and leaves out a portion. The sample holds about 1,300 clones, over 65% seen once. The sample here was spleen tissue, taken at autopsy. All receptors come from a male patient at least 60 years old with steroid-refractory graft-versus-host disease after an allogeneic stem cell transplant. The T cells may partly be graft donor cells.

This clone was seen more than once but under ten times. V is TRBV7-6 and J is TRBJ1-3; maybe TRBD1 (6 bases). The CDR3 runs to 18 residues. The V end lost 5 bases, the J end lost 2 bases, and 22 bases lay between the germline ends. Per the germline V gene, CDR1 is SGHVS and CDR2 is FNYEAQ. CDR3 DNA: TGTGCCAGCAGCAGGGGGGCGGACTCGGGGCTTGCTGGAAACACCATATATTTT. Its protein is CASSRGADSGLAGNTIYF.

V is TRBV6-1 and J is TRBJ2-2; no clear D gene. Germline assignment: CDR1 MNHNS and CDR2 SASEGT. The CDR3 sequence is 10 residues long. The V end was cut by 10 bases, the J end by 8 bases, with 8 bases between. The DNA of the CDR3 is TGTGCCACGAACCTGGGGGAGCTGTTTTTT. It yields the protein CATNLGELFF.

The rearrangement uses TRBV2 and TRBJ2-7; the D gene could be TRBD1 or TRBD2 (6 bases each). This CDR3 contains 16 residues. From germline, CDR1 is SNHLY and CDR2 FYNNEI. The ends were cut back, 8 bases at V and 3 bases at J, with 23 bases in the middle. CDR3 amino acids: CASSHKAGHQIYEQYF. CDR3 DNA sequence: TGTGCCAGCTCCCACAAGGCGGGACACCAAATCTACGAGCAGTACTTC.

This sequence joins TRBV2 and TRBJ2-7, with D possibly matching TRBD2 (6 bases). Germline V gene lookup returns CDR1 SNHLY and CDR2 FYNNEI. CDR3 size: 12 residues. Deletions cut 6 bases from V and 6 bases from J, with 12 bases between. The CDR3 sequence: CASRSGGAEQYF. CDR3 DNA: TGTGCCAGCAGGAGCGGCGGGGCCGAGCAGTACTTC.

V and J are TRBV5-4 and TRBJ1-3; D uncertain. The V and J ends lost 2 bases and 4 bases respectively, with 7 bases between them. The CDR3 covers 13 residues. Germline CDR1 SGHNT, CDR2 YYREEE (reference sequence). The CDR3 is CASSLDEGNTIYF. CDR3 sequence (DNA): TGTGCCAGCAGCTTAGACGAAGGAAACACCATATATTTT.

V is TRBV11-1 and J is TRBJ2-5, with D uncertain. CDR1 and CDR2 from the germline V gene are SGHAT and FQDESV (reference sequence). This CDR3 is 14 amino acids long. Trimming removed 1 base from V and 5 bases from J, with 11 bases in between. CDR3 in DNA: TGTGCCAGCAGCTTAGAGGCCGCGAGGGAGACCCAGTACTTC. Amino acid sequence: CASSLEAARETQYF.

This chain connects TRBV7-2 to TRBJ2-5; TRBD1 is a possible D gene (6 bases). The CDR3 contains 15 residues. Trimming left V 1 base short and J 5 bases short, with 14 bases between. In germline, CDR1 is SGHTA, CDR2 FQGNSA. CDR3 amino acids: CASSLGGAQGETQYF. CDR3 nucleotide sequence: TGTGCCAGCAGCTTAGGAGGAGCTCAGGGGGAGACCCAGTACTTC.

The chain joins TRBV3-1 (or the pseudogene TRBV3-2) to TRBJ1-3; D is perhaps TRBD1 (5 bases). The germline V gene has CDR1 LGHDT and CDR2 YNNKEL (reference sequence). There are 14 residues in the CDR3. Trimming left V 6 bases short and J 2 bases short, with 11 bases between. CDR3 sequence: CASRPTAAGNTIYF. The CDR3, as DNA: TGTGCCAGCAGGCCGACAGCGGCTGGAAACACCATATATTTT.

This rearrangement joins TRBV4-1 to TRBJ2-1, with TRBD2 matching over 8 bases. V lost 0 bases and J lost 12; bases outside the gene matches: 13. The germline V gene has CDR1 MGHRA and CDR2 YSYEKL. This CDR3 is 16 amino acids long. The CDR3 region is CASSQDPGLVGFRQFF. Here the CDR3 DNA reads TGCGCCAGCAGCCAAGATCCGGGACTAGTTGGGTTTCGGCAGTTCTTC.

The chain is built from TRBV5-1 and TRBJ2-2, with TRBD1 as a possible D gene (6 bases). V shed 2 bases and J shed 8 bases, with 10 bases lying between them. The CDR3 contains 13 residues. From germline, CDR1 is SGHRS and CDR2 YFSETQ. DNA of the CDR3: TGCGCCAGCAGCTTCGGACAGCCGGGGGAGCTGTTTTTT. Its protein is CASSFGQPGELFF.

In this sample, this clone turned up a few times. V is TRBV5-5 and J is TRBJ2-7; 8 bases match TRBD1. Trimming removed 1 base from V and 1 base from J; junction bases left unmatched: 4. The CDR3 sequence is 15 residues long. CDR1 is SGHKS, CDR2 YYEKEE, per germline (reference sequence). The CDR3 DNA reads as TGTGCCAGCAGCTTGACGGGACAGGCTTCCTACGAGCAGTACTTC. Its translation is CASSLTGQASYEQYF.

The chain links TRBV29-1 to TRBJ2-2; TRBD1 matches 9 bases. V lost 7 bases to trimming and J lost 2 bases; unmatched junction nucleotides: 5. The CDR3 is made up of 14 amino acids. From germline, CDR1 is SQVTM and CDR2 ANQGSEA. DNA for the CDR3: TGCAGCGGCCAGGGACAGGGAAACACCGGGGAGCTGTTTTTT. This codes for CSGQGQGNTGELFF.

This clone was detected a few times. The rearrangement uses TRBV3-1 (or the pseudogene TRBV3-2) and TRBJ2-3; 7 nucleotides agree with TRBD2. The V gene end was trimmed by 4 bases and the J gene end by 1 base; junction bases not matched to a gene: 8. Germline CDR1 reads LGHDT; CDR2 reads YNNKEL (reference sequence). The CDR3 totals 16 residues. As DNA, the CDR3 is TGTGCCAGCAGCCCCGCCGAGAGCGGGGGCACAGATACGCAGTATTTT. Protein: CASSPAESGGTDTQYF.

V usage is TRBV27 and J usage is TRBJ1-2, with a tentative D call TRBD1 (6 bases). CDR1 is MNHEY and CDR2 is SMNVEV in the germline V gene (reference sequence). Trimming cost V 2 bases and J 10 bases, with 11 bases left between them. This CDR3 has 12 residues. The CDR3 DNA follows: TGTGCCAGCAGTTTACGGGGGGCAGACTACACCTTC. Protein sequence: CASSLRGADYTF.

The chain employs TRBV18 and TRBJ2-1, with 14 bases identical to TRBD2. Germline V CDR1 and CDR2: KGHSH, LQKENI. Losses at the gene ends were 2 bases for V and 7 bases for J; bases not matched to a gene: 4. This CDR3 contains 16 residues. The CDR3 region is CASSPLTSGGANEQFF. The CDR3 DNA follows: TGTGCCAGCTCACCATTGACTAGCGGGGGGGCGAATGAGCAGTTCTTC.

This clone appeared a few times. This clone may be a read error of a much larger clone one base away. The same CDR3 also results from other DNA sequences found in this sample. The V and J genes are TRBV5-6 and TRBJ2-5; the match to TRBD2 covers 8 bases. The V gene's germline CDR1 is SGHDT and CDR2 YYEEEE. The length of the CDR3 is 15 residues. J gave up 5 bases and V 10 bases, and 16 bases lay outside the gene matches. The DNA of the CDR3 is TGTGCCCGCCGCTTGGGGGCCGGGGGGGGCGAGACCCAGTACTTC. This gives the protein CARRLGAGGGETQYF.

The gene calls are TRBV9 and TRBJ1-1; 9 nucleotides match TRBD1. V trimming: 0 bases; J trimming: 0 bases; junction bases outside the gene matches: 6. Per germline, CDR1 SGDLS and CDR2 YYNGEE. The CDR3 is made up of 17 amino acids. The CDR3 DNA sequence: TGTGCCAGCAGCGTAGCTGCGGGACAGGGAATGAACACTGAAGCTTTCTTT. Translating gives CASSVAAGQGMNTEAFF.

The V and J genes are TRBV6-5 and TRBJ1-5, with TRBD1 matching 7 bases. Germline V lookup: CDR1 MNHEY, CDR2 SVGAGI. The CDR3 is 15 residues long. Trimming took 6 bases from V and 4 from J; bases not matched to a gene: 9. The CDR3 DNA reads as TGTGCCAGCAGCCTCCGACAGGGAGGAAATCAGCCCCAGCATTTT. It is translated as CASSLRQGGNQPQHF.

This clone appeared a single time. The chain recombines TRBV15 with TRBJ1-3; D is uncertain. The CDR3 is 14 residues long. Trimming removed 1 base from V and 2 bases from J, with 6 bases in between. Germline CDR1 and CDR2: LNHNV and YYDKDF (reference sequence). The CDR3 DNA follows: TGTGCCACCAGCAGAGGGGCGCCTGGAAACACCATATATTTT. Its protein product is CATSRGAPGNTIYF. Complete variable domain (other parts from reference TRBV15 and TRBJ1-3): DAMVIQNPRYQVTQFGKPVTLSCSQTLNHNVMYWYQQKSSQAPKLLFHYYDKDFNNEADTPDNFQSRRPNTSFCFLDIRSPGLGDTAMYLCATSRGAPGNTIYFGEGSWLTVV.

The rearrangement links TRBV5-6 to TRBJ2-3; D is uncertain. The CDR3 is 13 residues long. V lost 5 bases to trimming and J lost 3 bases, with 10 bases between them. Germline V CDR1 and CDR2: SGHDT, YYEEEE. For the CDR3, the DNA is TGTGCCAGCAGACTATCTCGAACAGATACGCAGTATTTT. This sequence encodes CASRLSRTDTQYF.

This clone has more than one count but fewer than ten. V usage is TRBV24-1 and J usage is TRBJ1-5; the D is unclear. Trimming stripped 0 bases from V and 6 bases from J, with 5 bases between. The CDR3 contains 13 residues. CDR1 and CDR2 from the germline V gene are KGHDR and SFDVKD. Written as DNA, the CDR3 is TGTGCCACCAGTGATTTGTCCGGTCAGCCCCAGCATTTT. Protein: CATSDLSGQPQHF.

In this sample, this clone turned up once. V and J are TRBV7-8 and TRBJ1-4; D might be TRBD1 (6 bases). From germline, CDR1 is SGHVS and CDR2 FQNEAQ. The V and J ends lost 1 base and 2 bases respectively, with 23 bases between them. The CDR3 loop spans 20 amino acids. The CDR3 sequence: CASSLGGRDTFGRTNEKLFF. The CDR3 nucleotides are TGTGCCAGCAGCTTAGGAGGTCGGGACACCTTCGGGAGGACTAATGAAAAACTGTTTTTT.

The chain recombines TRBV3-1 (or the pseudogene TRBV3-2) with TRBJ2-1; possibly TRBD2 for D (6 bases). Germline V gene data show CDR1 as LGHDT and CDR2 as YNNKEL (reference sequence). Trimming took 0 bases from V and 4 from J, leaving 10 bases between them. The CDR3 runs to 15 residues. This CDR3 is CASSQESSGYNEQFF. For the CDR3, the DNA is TGTGCCAGCAGCCAAGAGTCAAGCGGGTACAATGAGCAGTTCTTC.

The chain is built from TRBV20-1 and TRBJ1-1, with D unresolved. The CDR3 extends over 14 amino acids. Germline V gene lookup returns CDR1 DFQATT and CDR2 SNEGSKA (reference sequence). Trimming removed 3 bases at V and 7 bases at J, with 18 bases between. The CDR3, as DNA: TGCAGTGCTAGTAAACGAGGAGCCTTGGGTGAAGCTTTCTTT. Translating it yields CSASKRGALGEAFF.

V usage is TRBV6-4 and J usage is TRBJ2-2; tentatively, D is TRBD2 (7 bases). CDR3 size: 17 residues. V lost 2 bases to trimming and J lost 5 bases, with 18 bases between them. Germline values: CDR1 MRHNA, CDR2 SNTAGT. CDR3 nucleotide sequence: TGTGCCAGCAGTGACAGGGGTTTGCGGGGGCATACCGGGGAGCTGTTTTTT. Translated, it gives CASSDRGLRGHTGELFF.

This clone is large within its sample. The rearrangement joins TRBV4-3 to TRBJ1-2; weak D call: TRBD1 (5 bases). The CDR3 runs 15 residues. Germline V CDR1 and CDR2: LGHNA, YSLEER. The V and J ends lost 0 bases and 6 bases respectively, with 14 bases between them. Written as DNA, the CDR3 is TGCGCCAGCAGCCAAGATGAGGGCAGGGTGGATGGCTACACCTTC. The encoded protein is CASSQDEGRVDGYTF.